These T cell receptor beta chains were read from a single sample in a study of T cells in Graves' hyperthyroidism and ophthalmopathy. TCRdb recomputed calls from the multiplex PCR reads with MiXCR, one row per CDR3 protein. The sample gives hundreds of thousands of distinct CDR3 sequences, 30% to 40% of which show up once; roughly 31% is in the top ten. Sequencing was performed on blood. The source of these receptors is a woman in her forties with Graves' hyperthyroidism. Each CDR3 is given with its conserved first and last residue. Fields, in order: V gene, D gene, clone size, J gene, CDR3 protein, CDR3 DNA. D genes are given only for firm matches. Size is omitted from some rows. Given values are once, few, many or a class for expanded clones.

>TRBV7-2|-|-|TRBJ1-6
CASSLGPGRNYNSPLHF
TGTGCCAGCAGCTTAGGCCCCGGCAGGAATTATAATTCACCCCTCCACTTT
>TRBV7-9|-|many|TRBJ2-7
CASSQEAIVLF
TGTGCCAGCAGCCAAGAGGCGATAGTACTCTTC
>TRBV9|TRBD1|-|TRBJ1-1
CASSADRGNTEAFF
TGTGCCAGCAGCGCGGACAGGGGAAACACTGAAGCTTTCTTT
>TRBV5-6|-|many|TRBJ1-5
CARIPGHRNQPQHF
TGTGCCAGAATCCCGGGACACCGCAATCAGCCCCAGCATTTT
>TRBV24-1|TRBD1|few|TRBJ2-5
CATSEETGYQETQYF
TGTGCCACCAGCGAGGAGACAGGGTACCAAGAGACCCAGTACTTC
>TRBV7-2|TRBD2|once|TRBJ2-5
CASSDKTSGRPQGTQYF
TGTGCCAGCAGCGATAAAACTAGCGGGAGGCCACAAGGGACCCAGTACTTC
>TRBV29-1|-|-|TRBJ1-3
CSVRREDYGYTIYF
TGCAGCGTCCGCAGGGAGGACTATGGCTACACCATATATTTT
>TRBV7-9|TRBD1|-|TRBJ1-5
CASSDGQGGSQPQHF
TGTGCCAGCAGCGACGGACAGGGGGGAAGCCAGCCCCAGCATTTT
>TRBV12-3/TRBV12-4|-|many|TRBJ1-5
CASSSFSNQPQHF
TGTGCCAGCAGTTCCTTCAGCAATCAGCCCCAGCATTTT
>TRBV29-1|-|many|TRBJ2-2
CSVIRSKTGENTGELFF
TGCAGCGTTATAAGGTCCAAGACAGGCGAAAACACCGGGGAGCTGTTTTTT
>TRBV15|-|few|TRBJ1-2
CATSGQSGTPFSYGYTF
TGTGCCACCAGCGGTCAATCCGGGACCCCGTTCAGCTATGGCTACACCTTC
>TRBV7-9|TRBD2|-|TRBJ2-5
CVSSYLPGTSRETQYF
TGTGTCAGCAGCTACCTCCCTGGGACTAGCCGGGAGACCCAGTACTTC
>TRBV6-5|TRBD1|-|TRBJ2-5
CAISYAQGVHQETQYF
TGTGCCATCAGTTACGCTCAGGGGGTCCACCAAGAGACCCAGTACTTC
>TRBV7-9|-|few|TRBJ2-1
CASSDRTDHINEQFF
TGTGCCAGCAGCGACCGGACCGACCATATCAATGAGCAGTTCTTC
>TRBV25-1|-|-|TRBJ2-5
CASSDPGDYETQYF
TGTGCCAGCAGTGACCCAGGGGACTACGAGACCCAGTACTTC
>TRBV2|-|few|TRBJ2-7
CASSFGTTRSYEQYF
TGTGCCAGCAGTTTCGGGACAACTAGAAGCTACGAGCAGTACTTC
>TRBV11-1|-|-|TRBJ2-2
CASSLFDTGELFF
TGTGCCAGCAGCTTGTTCGACACCGGGGAGCTGTTTTTT
>TRBV7-9|-|-|TRBJ1-2
CASSSRAASYGYTF
TGTGCCAGCAGCAGTCGGGCAGCCAGCTATGGCTACACCTTC
>TRBV28|-|-|TRBJ2-7
CASSFGDGSYEQYF
TGTGCCAGCAGTTTCGGGGACGGCTCCTACGAGCAGTACTTC
>TRBV2|-|-|TRBJ1-2
CASSTSRGYGYTF
TGTGCCAGCAGTACCTCTAGGGGGTATGGCTACACCTTC
>TRBV7-9|-|many|TRBJ2-2
CASSLGGYNTGELFF
TGTGCCAGCAGCTTAGGCGGATATAACACCGGGGAGCTGTTTTTT
>TRBV11-2|TRBD2|-|TRBJ2-3
CASSLGASGGTTDTQYF
TGTGCCAGCAGCTTAGGGGCCAGCGGGGGGACCACAGATACGCAGTATTTT
>TRBV19|-|-|TRBJ2-7
CASRGTAFSYEQYF
TGTGCCAGTAGAGGGACGGCCTTCTCCTACGAGCAGTACTTC
>TRBV9|TRBD1|many|TRBJ1-3
CASSPGGAGNTIYF
TGTGCCAGCAGCCCAGGGGGCGCAGGAAACACCATATATTTT
>TRBV6-5|TRBD1|few|TRBJ1-1
CASMLGQPDTEAFF
TGTGCCAGCATGCTGGGACAGCCGGACACTGAAGCTTTCTTT
>TRBV11-2|-|many|TRBJ1-1
CAGGGMNTEAFF
TGTGCTGGGGGGGGTATGAACACTGAAGCTTTCTTT
>TRBV25-1|-|many|TRBJ2-5
CASSSNRDSQETQYF
TGTGCCAGCAGTTCAAACCGGGACTCCCAAGAGACCCAGTACTTC
>TRBV2|-|many|TRBJ1-5
CASSGGMGNQPQHF
TGTGCCAGCAGTGGAGGGATGGGCAATCAGCCCCAGCATTTT
>TRBV25-1|-|-|TRBJ2-7
CASSDRLSRKYEQYF
TGTGCCAGCAGTGACCGTCTGTCCAGAAAGTACGAGCAGTACTTC
>TRBV28|-|-|TRBJ1-2
CASTRPGQGYGYTF
TGTGCCAGCACCCGCCCGGGTCAGGGGTATGGCTACACCTTC
>TRBV6-6|TRBD1|few|TRBJ2-5
CASSSRDRPYQETQYF
TGTGCCAGCAGTTCCCGGGACAGACCCTACCAAGAGACCCAGTACTTC
>TRBV7-2|-|-|TRBJ2-2
CASSLEENSPLTGELFF
TGTGCCAGCAGCTTAGAGGAGAATTCACCCCTCACCGGGGAGCTGTTTTTT
>TRBV29-1|TRBD1|many|TRBJ1-4
CSGSRGTEATNEKLFF
TGCAGCGGGAGTCGAGGGACAGAGGCAACTAATGAAAAACTGTTTTTT
>TRBV24-1|-|many|TRBJ1-1
CAAGQNTEAFF
TGTGCCGCCGGGCAGAACACTGAAGCTTTCTTT
>TRBV7-8|-|-|TRBJ1-5
CASSPEGHENQPQHF
TGTGCCAGCAGCCCCGAGGGACATGAAAATCAGCCCCAGCATTTT
>TRBV12-3/TRBV12-4|-|few|TRBJ1-2
CASSWPRGFGYTF
TGTGCCAGCAGTTGGCCTAGGGGTTTTGGCTACACCTTC
>TRBV7-9|-|many|TRBJ2-5
CASSQARGPQETQYF
TGTGCCAGCAGCCAAGCTCGGGGGCCCCAAGAGACCCAGTACTTC
>TRBV2|-|-|TRBJ2-3
CAHRNDTDTQYF
TGTGCCCACCGGAACGATACAGATACGCAGTATTTT
>TRBV19|TRBD1|many|TRBJ1-6
CASSTTGVGNSPLHF
TGTGCCAGTAGTACTACAGGGGTGGGGAATTCACCCCTCCACTTT
>TRBV7-8|-|many|TRBJ2-5
CASSLGRSRGTQYF
TGTGCCAGCAGCTTAGGGCGATCCAGGGGGACCCAGTACTTC